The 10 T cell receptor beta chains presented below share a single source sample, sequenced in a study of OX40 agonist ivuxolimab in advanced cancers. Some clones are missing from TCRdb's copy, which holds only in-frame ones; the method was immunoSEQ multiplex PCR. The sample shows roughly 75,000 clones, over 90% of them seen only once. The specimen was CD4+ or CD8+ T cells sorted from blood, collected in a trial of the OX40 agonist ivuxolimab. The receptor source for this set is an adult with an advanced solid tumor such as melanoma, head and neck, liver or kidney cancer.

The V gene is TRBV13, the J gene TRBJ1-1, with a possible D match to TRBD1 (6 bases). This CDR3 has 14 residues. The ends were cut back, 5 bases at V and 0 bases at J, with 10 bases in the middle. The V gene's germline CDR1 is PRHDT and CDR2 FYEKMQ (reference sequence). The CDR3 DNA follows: TGTGCCAGCAGCGCCGGACAGTTGAACACTGAAGCTTTCTTT. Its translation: CASSAGQLNTEAFF.

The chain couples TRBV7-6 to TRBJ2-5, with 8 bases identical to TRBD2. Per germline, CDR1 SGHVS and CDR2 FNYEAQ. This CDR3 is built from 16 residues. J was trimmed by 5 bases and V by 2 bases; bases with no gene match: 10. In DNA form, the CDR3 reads TGTGCCAGCAGCTTACTCCCAGCGGGAGAAGGCGAGACCCAGTACTTC. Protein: CASSLLPAGEGETQYF. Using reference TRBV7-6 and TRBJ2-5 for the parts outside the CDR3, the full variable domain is GAGVSQSPRYKVTKRGQDVALRCDPISGHVSLYWYRQALGQGPEFLTYFNYEAQQDKSGLPNDRFSAERPEGSISTLTIQRTEQRDSAMYRCASSLLPAGEGETQYFGPGTRLLVL.

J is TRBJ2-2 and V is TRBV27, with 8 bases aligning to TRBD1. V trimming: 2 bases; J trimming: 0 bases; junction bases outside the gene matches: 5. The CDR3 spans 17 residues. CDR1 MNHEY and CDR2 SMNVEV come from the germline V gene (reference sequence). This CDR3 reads CASSLLDRGANTGELFF. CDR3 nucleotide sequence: TGTGCCAGCAGTTTACTAGACAGGGGAGCGAACACCGGGGAGCTGTTTTTT.

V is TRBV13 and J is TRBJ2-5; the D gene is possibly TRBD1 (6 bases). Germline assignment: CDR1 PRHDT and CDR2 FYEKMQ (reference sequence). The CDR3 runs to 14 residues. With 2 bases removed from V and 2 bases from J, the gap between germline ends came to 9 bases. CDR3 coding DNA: TGTGCCAGCAGCTTAAGACAGGCACAAGAGACCCAGTACTTC. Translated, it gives CASSLRQAQETQYF.

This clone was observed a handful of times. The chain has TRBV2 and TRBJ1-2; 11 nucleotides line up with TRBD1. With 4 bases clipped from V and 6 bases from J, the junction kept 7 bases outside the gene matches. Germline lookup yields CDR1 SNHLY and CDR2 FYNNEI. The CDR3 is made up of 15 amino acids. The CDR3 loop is CASSGGQGGLDGYTF. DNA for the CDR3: TGTGCCAGCAGTGGGGGACAGGGGGGATTGGATGGCTACACCTTC.

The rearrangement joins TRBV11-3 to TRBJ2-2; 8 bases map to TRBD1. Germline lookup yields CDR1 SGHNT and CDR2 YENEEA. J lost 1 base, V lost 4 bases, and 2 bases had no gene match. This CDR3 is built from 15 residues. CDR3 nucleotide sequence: TGTGCCAGCAGCTACGGACAGGGGAACACCGGGGAGCTGTTTTTT. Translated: CASSYGQGNTGELFF.

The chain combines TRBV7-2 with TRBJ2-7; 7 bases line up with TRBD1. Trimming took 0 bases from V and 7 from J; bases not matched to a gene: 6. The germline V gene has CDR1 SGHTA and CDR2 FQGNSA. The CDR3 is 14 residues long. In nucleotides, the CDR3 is TGTGCCAGCAGCTTAGCTCGGGCAGGGGGAGAGCAGTACTTC. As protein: CASSLARAGGEQYF.

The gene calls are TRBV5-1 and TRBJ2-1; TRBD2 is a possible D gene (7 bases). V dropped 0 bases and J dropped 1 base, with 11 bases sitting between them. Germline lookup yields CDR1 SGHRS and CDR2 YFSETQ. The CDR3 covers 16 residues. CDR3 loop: CASSLDGGLSYNEQFF. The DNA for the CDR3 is TGCGCCAGCAGCTTGGACGGGGGGCTATCCTACAATGAGCAGTTCTTC.

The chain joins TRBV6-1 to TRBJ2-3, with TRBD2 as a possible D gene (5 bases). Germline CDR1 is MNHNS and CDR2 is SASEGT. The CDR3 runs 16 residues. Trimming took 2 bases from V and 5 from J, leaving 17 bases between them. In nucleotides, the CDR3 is TGTGCCAGCAGTGAATTTGGGAGTTTAAAAGGAGATACGCAGTATTTT. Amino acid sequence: CASSEFGSLKGDTQYF.

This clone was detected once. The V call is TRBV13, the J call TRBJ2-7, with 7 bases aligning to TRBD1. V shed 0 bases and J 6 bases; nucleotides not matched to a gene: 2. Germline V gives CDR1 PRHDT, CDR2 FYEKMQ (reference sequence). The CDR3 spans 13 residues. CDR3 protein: CASSLGGGSEQYF. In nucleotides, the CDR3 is TGTGCCAGCAGCTTAGGAGGGGGCTCCGAGCAGTACTTC.